Below, one T cell receptor beta chain is given with its context. Its antigen remains unknown. Per the germline V gene, CDR1 is MRHNA and CDR2 is SNTAGT. Trimming took 7 bases from V and 3 from J, leaving 10 bases between them. The CDR3 covers 13 residues. This sample is part of a study of beta chain features in type 1 diabetes. The authors reverse transcribed all of the isolated RNA, so sequencing captured expressed TCRB transcripts. Using immunoSEQ multiplex PCR, the repertoire was profiled, and TCRdb retains in-frame clones only, with some absent. The sample holds fewer than 200,000 clones, about 9.3% seen once. Findings and caveats of the study: In all four CD4+ subsets, TCRB CDR3 length was significantly, moderately reduced in type 1 diabetes.

The source material was central memory CD4+ T cells from blood. The gene calls are TRBV6-4 and TRBJ2-1; possibly TRBD2 for D (6 bases). This clonotype originated in a young man with type 1 diabetes. For the CDR3, the DNA is TGTGCCAGCACGGGACTTCGCTACAATGAGCAGTTCTTC. Translation: CASTGLRYNEQFF.